This TCR beta chain was captured by sequencing in a study of beta chain features in type 1 diabetes. The CDR3 runs 13 residues. Germline V gene data show CDR1 as SGDLS and CDR2 as YYNGEE. V lost 2 bases to trimming and J lost 5 bases, with 11 bases between them. As concerns this clone: The target antigen is unknown.

The study's findings and limits: Fewer insertions but more deletions were seen at VDJ junctions in type 1 diabetes patients.

Sequenced material consisted of expressed TCRB transcripts (all of the isolated RNA was reverse transcribed). The table came from immunoSEQ multiplex PCR; TCRdb's copy has only in-frame clones and leaves some out. The sample records about 360,000 clones, over 9.5% being singletons. The chain employs TRBV9 and TRBJ2-7; D might be TRBD2 (6 bases). This TCR came from a man between 18 and 35 years old in good health. The sample comprised naive CD4+ T cells from blood. The CDR3 here is CASSVAGFNEQYF. As DNA, the CDR3 is TGTGCCAGCAGCGTGGCGGGGTTCAACGAGCAGTACTTC.